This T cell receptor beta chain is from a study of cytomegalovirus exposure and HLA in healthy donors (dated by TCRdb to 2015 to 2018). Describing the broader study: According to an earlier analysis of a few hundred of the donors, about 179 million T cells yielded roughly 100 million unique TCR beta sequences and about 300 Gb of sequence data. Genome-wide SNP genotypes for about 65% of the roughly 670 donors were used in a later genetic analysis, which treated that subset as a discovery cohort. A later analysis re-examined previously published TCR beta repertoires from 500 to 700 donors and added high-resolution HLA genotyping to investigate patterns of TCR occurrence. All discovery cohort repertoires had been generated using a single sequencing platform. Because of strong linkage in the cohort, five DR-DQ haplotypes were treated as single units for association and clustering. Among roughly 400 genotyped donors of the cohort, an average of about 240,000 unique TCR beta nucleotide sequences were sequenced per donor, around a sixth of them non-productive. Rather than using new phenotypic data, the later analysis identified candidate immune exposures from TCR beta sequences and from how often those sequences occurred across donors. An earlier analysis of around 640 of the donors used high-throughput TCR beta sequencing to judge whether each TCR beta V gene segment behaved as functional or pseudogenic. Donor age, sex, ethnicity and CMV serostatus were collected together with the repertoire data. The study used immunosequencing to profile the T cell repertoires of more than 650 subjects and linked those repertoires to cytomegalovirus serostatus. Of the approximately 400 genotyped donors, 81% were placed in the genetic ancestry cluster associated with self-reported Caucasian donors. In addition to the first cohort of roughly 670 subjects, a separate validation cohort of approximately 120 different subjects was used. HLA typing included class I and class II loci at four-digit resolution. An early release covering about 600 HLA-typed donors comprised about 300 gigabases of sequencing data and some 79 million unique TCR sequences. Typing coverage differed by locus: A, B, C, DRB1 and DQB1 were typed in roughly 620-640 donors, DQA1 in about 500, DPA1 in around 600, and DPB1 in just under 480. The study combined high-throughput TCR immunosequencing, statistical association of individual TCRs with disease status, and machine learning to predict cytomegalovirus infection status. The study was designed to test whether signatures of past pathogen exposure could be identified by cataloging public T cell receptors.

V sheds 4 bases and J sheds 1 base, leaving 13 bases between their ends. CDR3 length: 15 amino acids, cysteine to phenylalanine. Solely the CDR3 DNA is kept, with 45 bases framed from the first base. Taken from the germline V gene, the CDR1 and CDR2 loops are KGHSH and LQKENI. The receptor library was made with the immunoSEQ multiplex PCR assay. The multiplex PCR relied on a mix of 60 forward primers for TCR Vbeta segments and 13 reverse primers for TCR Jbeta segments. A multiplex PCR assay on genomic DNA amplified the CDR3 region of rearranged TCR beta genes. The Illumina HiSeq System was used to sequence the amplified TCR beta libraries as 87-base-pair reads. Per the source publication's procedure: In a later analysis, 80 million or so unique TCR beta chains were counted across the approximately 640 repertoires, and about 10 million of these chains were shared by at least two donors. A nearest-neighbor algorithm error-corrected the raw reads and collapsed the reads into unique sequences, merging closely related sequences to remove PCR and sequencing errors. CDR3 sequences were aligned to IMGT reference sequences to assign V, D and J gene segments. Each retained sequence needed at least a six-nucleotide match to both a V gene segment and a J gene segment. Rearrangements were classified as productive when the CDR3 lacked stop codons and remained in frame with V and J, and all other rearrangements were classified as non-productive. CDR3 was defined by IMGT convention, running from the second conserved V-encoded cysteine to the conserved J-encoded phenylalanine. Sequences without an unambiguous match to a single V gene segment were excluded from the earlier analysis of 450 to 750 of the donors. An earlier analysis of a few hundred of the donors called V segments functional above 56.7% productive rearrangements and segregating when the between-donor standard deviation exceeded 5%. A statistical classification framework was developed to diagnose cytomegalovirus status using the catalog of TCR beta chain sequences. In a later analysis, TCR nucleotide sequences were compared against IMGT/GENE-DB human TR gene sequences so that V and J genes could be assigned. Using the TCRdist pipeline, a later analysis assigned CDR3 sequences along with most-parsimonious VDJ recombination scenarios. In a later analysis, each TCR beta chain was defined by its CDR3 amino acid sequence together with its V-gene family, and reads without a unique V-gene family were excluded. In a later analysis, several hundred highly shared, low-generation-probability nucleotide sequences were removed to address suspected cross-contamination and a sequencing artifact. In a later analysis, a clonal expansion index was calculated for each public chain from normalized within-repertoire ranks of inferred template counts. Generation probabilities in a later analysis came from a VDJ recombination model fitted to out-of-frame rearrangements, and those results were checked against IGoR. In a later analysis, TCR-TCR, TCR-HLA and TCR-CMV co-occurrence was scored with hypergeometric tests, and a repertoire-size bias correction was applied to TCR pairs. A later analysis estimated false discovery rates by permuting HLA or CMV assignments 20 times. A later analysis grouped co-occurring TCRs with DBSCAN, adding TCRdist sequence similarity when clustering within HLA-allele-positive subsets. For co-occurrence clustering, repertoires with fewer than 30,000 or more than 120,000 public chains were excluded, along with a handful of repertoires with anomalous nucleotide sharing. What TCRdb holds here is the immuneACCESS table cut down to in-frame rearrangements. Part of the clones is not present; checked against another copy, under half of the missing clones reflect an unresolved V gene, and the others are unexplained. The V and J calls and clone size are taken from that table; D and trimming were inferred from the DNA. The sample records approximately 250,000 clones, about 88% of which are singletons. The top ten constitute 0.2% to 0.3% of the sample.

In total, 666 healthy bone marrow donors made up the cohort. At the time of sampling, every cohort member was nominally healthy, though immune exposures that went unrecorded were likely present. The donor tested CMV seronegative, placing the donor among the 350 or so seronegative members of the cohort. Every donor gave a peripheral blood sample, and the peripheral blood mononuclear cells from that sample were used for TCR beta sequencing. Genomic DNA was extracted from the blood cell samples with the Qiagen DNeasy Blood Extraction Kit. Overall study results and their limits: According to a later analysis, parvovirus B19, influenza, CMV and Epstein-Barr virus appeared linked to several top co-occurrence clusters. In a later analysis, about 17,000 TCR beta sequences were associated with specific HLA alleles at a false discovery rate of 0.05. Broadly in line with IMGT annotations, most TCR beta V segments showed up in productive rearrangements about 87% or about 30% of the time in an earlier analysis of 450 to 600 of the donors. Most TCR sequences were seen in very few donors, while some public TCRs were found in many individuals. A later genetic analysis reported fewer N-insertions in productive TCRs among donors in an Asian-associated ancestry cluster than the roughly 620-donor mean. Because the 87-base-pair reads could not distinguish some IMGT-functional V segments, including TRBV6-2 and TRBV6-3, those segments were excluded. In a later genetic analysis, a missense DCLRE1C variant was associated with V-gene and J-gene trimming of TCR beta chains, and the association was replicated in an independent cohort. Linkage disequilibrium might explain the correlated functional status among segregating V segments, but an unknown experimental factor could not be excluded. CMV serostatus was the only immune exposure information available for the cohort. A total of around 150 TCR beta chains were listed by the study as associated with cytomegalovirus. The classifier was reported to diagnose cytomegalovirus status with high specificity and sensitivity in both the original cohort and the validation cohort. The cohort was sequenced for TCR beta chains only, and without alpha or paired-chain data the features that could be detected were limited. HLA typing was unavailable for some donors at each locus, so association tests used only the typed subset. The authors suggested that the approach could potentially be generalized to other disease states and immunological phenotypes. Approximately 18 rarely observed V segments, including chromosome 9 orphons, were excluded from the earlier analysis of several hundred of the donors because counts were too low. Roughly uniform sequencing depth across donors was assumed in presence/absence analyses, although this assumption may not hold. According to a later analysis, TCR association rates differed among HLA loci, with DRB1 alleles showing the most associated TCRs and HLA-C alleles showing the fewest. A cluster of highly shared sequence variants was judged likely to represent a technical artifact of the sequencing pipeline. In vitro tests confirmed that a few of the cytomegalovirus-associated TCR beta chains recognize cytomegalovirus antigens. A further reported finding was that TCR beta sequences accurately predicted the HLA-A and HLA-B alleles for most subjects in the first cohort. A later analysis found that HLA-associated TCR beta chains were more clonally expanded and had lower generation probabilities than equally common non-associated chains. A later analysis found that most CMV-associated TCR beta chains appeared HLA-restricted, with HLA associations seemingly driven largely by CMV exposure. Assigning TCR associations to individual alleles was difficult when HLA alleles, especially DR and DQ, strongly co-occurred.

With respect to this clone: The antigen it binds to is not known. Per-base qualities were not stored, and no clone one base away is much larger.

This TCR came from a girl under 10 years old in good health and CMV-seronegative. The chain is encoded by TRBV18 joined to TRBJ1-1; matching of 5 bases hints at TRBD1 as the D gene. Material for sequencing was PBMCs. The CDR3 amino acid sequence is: CASSRGGQANTEAFF. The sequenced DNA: TGTGCCAGCTCACGGGGAGGACAAGCGAACACTGAAGCTTTCTTT.